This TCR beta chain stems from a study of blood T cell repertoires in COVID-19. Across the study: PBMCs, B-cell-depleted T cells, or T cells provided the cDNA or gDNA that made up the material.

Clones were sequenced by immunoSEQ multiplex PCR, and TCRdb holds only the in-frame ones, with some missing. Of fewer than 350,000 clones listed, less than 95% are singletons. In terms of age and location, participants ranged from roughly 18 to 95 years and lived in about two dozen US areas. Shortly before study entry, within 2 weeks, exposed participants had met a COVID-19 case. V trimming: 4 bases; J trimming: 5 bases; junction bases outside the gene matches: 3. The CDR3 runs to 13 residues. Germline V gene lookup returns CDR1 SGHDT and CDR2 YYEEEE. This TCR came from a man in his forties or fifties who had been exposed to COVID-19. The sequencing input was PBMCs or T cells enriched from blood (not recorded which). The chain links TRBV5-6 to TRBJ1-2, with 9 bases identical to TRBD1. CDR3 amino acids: CASSKDRGYGYTF. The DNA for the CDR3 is TGTGCCAGCAGCAAGGACAGGGGATATGGCTACACCTTC.